This TCR beta chain originates from a study of CD8 T cells in Susac syndrome. Study observations and caveats: As the study acknowledged, the number of individuals in its TCR sequencing and HLA analysis was relatively small.

After extraction with the RNeasy kit, about 0.5 to 1 ug of the RNA was reverse transcribed using random hexamers. Multiplex immunoSEQ PCR targeted 54 Vbeta and 13 Jbeta TCR beta segments. TCRdb processed the immunoSEQ multiplex PCR reads anew with MiXCR; each CDR3 protein has one entry. The sample shows about 50,000 distinct CDR3 sequences, around 93% of them seen only once. From blood CD8+ and CD4+ T cells, TCR beta sequences were generated. It was negative isolation that provided the CD8+ and CD4+ T cells, whereas TEMRA cells were enriched by FACS. V was shortened by 6 bases and J by 8 bases, with 16 bases between the two germline ends. The CDR3 runs 13 residues. Germline V gene sequence: CDR1 DFQATT, CDR2 SNEGSKA (reference sequence). Notes on this clonotype: What it binds is not known.

Input material: CD8+ T cells from PBMCs. This chain links TRBV20-1 with TRBJ1-4; maybe TRBD1 (5 bases). The clonotype originates from a human donor with multiple sclerosis. The CDR3 reads CSAEPEGREKLFF. The CDR3 nucleotides are TGCAGTGCCGAACCGGAGGGGCGAGAAAAACTGTTTTTT.